The clone carrying this T cell receptor beta chain was seen more than once but under ten times. Its target is not known. These data belong to a study of OX40 agonist ivuxolimab in advanced cancers. Background on the study: Patients undergoing dose escalation presented with hepatocellular carcinoma, melanoma, renal cell or head and neck cancer. General study results and limits: There was clonal expansion of CD4+ and CD8+ blood T cells by week 6 at 0.1 to 3.0 mg/kg. It was not determined which antigens were specifically recognized by the peripheral T cells that had undergone clonal expansion. Expanded clones were, on average, more numerous in CD8+ T cells than in CD4+.

Repertoires were generated with immunoSEQ multiplex PCR, while TCRdb's copy carries only in-frame clones and drops some. The sample records 45,000 or so clones, around three quarters being singletons. Trimming stripped 5 bases from V and 5 bases from J, with 9 bases between. Germline lookup yields CDR1 SGHTA and CDR2 FQGNSA. The CDR3 length is 12 residues. This material consisted of CD4+ or CD8+ T cells sorted from blood, taken in a trial of the OX40 agonist ivuxolimab. The V call is TRBV7-2, the J call TRBJ1-1; D is unclear. This TCR derives from an adult with an advanced solid tumor such as melanoma, head and neck, liver or kidney cancer. The CDR3 DNA follows: TGTGCCAGCAGCGGCCGAGGTACTGAAGCTTTCTTT. Its translation is CASSGRGTEAFF.